One sample yielded the 25 T cell receptor beta chains listed below, sequenced in a study of shared clonotypes between healthy human individuals. Sequenced by immunoSEQ multiplex PCR; TCRdb stores in-frame clones only, minus some. The repertoire includes roughly 2.5 million clones, approximately 90% of them detected once, and roughly 0.14% sits in the top ten. Sequenced sample: naive CD4+ T cells sorted from blood. Subset specified: CD45RA+ positively selected. The receptors here all came from a man aged 18 to 30 in good health.

The chain employs TRBV18 and TRBJ2-1; the D gene is possibly TRBD2 (5 bases). Looked up from germline, CDR1 is KGHSH and CDR2 is LQKENI. The CDR3 length is 15 residues. V was cut by 6 bases and J by 10 bases, with 22 bases left in between. Here the CDR3 DNA reads TGTGCCAGCTCGAGTCGGACTGGCCCCCTACTCGAGCAGTTCTTC. It translates to CASSSRTGPLLEQFF.

The chain uses TRBV7-3 and TRBJ1-6; tentative D call: TRBD1 (5 bases). CDR3 length: 14 residues. Germline V gene data show CDR1 as SGHTA and CDR2 as FQGTGA. Trimming cost V 5 bases and J 10 bases, with 15 bases left between them. CDR3 DNA: TGTGCCAGCAGCCAGGGAAAAGAGGGGTCACCCCTCCACTTT. Its translation: CASSQGKEGSPLHF.

This rearrangement joins TRBV4-3 to TRBJ2-3, with D possibly TRBD2 on 5 matching bases. CDR3 length: 15 residues. V was trimmed by 0 bases and J by 4 bases, leaving 11 bases between them. Germline lookup yields CDR1 LGHNA and CDR2 YSLEER. The CDR3 here is CASSQEPGLPDTQYF. CDR3 coding DNA: TGCGCCAGCAGCCAAGAACCGGGGTTACCAGATACGCAGTATTTT.

V and J are TRBV6-4 and TRBJ1-6, with 7 bases lining up with TRBD1. With 5 bases clipped from V and 9 bases from J, the junction kept 10 bases outside the gene matches. The CDR3 length is 15 residues. Germline V gives CDR1 MRHNA, CDR2 SNTAGT. The CDR3 region is CASSRNRGEGSPLHF. The CDR3 DNA is TGTGCCAGCAGTCGAAACAGGGGAGAAGGTTCACCCCTCCACTTT.

The chain uses TRBV30 and TRBJ1-4; 9 bases fit TRBD1. V dropped 5 bases and J dropped 9; count of bases not matched to a gene: 7. CDR3 size: 13 residues. In germline, CDR1 is GTSNPN, CDR2 SVGIG (reference sequence). CDR3 DNA sequence: TGTGCCTGGGGGGGACAGGGTAGCAAAAAACTGTTTTTT. Protein: CAWGGQGSKKLFF.

The V gene is TRBV30, the J gene TRBJ1-1, with a tentative D call TRBD1 (5 bases). Trimming cost V 2 bases and J 7 bases, with 14 bases left between them. Germline CDR1 is GTSNPN and CDR2 is SVGIG (reference sequence). CDR3 length equals 13 residues. Written as DNA, the CDR3 is TGTGCCTGGAGTCGACGAACAGGCCTTGAAGCTTTCTTT. Translation: CAWSRRTGLEAFF.

The chain links TRBV19 to TRBJ2-5, with D possibly called TRBD1 or TRBD2 (5 bases each). Germline lookup yields CDR1 LNHDA and CDR2 SQIVND (reference sequence). CDR3 length equals 14 residues. With 4 bases removed from V and 3 bases from J, the gap between germline ends came to 12 bases. The CDR3 loop reads CASSTQGVEETQYF. CDR3 DNA: TGTGCCAGTAGTACCCAGGGAGTTGAAGAGACCCAGTACTTC. The full variable domain, completed using reference TRBV19 and TRBJ2-5, is DGGITQSPKYLFRKEGQNVTLSCEQNLNHDAMYWYRQDPGQGLRLIYYSQIVNDFQKGDIAEGYSVSREKKESFPLTVTSAQKNPTAFYLCASSTQGVEETQYFGPGTRLLVL.

The V and J genes are TRBV4-1 and TRBJ1-4; no reliable D call. The CDR3 is 14 amino acids. CDR1 is MGHRA and CDR2 is YSYEKL in the germline V gene. Trimming removed 5 bases from V and 4 bases from J, with 11 bases in between. CDR3 DNA sequence: TGCGCCAGCAGCAGCAAGACATTTAATGAAAAACTGTTTTTT. This encodes CASSSKTFNEKLFF.

Comment on this clone: This same CDR3 is encoded by further DNA sequences in the sample. The chain joins TRBV5-1 to TRBJ2-3, with 9 bases that match TRBD1. After removal of 0 bases from V and 3 bases from J, the junction contained 2 bases not matched to a gene. In germline, CDR1 is SGHRS, CDR2 YFSETQ. The CDR3 runs to 15 residues. The CDR3 DNA follows: TGCGCCAGCAGCTTGGCTGGGACAGGGACAGATACGCAGTATTTT. Amino acids: CASSLAGTGTDTQYF.

The J gene is TRBJ1-5, the V gene TRBV5-1; 9 bases align to TRBD1. V lost 3 bases, J lost 5 bases, and 3 bases stayed unmatched. The CDR3 sequence is 14 residues long. CDR1 and CDR2 from the germline V gene are SGHRS and YFSETQ. The CDR3 nucleotides are TGCGCCAGCAGCTGGACAGGGGACGATCAGCCCCAGCATTTT. It is translated as CASSWTGDDQPQHF.

The chain joins TRBV27 to TRBJ1-2, with D possibly matching TRBD1 (6 bases). The CDR3 covers 16 residues. Germline CDR1 and CDR2: MNHEY and SMNVEV (reference sequence). V lost 6 bases and J 0 bases, leaving 17 bases between the germline ends. The CDR3 sequence is CASRSHGQSANYGYTF. CDR3 nucleotide sequence: TGTGCCAGCAGATCGCATGGACAGTCCGCTAACTATGGCTACACCTTC.

The gene calls are TRBV10-3 and TRBJ1-5; possibly TRBD1 for D (5 bases). Trimming left V 6 bases short and J 9 bases short, with 18 bases between. The CDR3 loop spans 14 amino acids. Germline V CDR1 and CDR2: ENHRY, SYGVKD. The CDR3 loop reads CAIRGTFSEGPQHF. Here the CDR3 DNA reads TGTGCCATCAGGGGGACCTTCTCAGAGGGGCCCCAGCATTTT.

This clone was observed a handful of times. The chain is built from TRBV7-9 and TRBJ2-7; weak D call: TRBD1 (6 bases). V lost 8 bases to trimming and J lost 3 bases, with 14 bases between them. This CDR3 spans 13 amino acids. Germline V gives CDR1 SEHNR, CDR2 FQNEAQ (reference sequence). The CDR3 DNA reads as TGTGCCAGCGGGACACACCTAAGCTACGAGCAGTACTTC. Translating gives CASGTHLSYEQYF. The complete variable domain, with remaining parts taken from reference TRBV7-9 and TRBJ2-7, reads DTGVSQNPRHKITKRGQNVTFRCDPISEHNRLYWYRQTLGQGPEFLTYFQNEAQLEKSRLLSDRFSAERPKGSFSTLEIQRTEQGDSAMYLCASGTHLSYEQYFGPGTRLTVT.

J is TRBJ2-7 and V is TRBV7-2, with TRBD2 matching 13 bases. V shed 6 bases and J 2 bases; nucleotides not matched to a gene: 7. This CDR3 is built from 16 residues. Germline V gene sequence: CDR1 SGHTA, CDR2 FQGNSA. CDR3 in amino acids: CASRGSTSGGAYEQYF. CDR3 DNA: TGTGCCAGCAGGGGTTCAACTAGCGGGGGGGCCTACGAGCAGTACTTC.

The chain is built from TRBV4-1 and TRBJ2-2; no clear D. Trimming took 4 bases from V and 0 from J, leaving 15 bases between them. The CDR3 spans 17 residues. Germline V CDR1 and CDR2: MGHRA, YSYEKL. CDR3 sequence: CASSPSVAQANTGELFF. The CDR3 coding sequence is TGCGCCAGCAGCCCATCGGTGGCACAAGCGAACACCGGGGAGCTGTTTTTT.

V usage is TRBV6-1 and J usage is TRBJ1-2; D possibly corresponds to TRBD1 (5 bases). The germline V and J ends were trimmed by 3 bases and 7 bases, with 9 bases remaining between them. This CDR3 region has 12 residues. Germline V CDR1 and CDR2: MNHNS, SASEGT. CDR3 protein: CASSDRATGYTF. The DNA of the CDR3 is TGTGCCAGCAGTGACAGGGCTACTGGCTACACCTTC.

The genes are TRBV7-8 and TRBJ1-2; D is unclear. The CDR3 has 11 residues. Germline V lookup: CDR1 SGHVS, CDR2 FQNEAQ. Trimming left V 5 bases short and J 8 bases short, with 9 bases between. This CDR3 is CASSLYNGYTF. Here the CDR3 DNA reads TGTGCCAGCAGCCTATATAACGGCTACACCTTC.

The chain links TRBV9 to TRBJ1-2; D perhaps matches TRBD1 (5 bases). Germline lookup yields CDR1 SGDLS and CDR2 YYNGEE. The CDR3 extends over 13 amino acids. Trimming took 0 bases from V and 4 from J, leaving 7 bases between them. The CDR3 protein is CASSVDGGYGYTF. DNA of the CDR3: TGTGCCAGCAGCGTAGACGGGGGCTATGGCTACACCTTC.

The V and J genes are TRBV29-1 and TRBJ1-5; no definite D call. Germline V gene sequence: CDR1 SQVTM, CDR2 ANQGSEA. V lost 4 bases and J lost 4, with 11 bases in between. The CDR3 has 13 residues. The CDR3 region has the DNA TGCAGCGTTGCGGCAGACCGAAATCAGCCCCAGCATTTT. The encoded protein is CSVAADRNQPQHF.

The V call is TRBV28, the J call TRBJ1-1, with 9 bases fitting TRBD1. This CDR3 is 16 amino acids long. CDR1 and CDR2 from the germline V gene are MDHEN and SYDVKM. The V gene end was trimmed by 4 bases and the J gene end by 4 bases; junction bases not matched to a gene: 10. DNA for the CDR3: TGTGCCAGCAGTTCCCCATCGACAGGGGGGACCACTGAAGCTTTCTTT. The encoded protein is CASSSPSTGGTTEAFF.

This clone has a single count. The chain has TRBV5-4 and TRBJ1-2, with D perhaps matching TRBD1 (5 bases). Germline-derived CDR1 and CDR2 are SGHNT and YYREEE (reference sequence). The CDR3 runs 13 residues. Trimming removed 1 base from V and 6 bases from J, with 10 bases in between. The CDR3 reads CASSLYRGDGYTF. The CDR3 DNA sequence: TGTGCCAGCAGCTTGTATCGGGGGGATGGCTACACCTTC.

The gene calls are TRBV6-5 and TRBJ2-5; 11 nucleotides agree with TRBD2. The CDR3 covers 16 residues. Per germline, CDR1 MNHEY and CDR2 SVGAGI. V gave up 4 bases and J gave up 3 bases; unmatched junction bases: 7. The CDR3 here is CASSFLAGGTKETQYF. The CDR3 DNA sequence: TGTGCCAGCAGTTTCTTAGCGGGAGGGACTAAAGAGACCCAGTACTTC.

This clone was observed once. CDR3 in DNA: TGTGCCAGCAGCCCCTACAAGAACACTGAAGCTTTCTTT. It yields the protein CASSPYKNTEAFF. The rearrangement joins TRBV28 to TRBJ1-1; D is undetermined. V was pared by 6 bases and J by 1 base, with 9 bases between. The germline V gene encodes CDR1 MDHEN and CDR2 SYDVKM. CDR3 length equals 13 residues.

As to this clone: In the same sample, other DNA sequences code for this CDR3. The CDR3 spells CASSQERGYEQYF. CDR3 nucleotide sequence: TGCGCCAGCAGCCAAGAACGAGGGTACGAGCAGTACTTC. J is TRBJ2-7 and V is TRBV4-3; TRBD2 is a possible D gene (5 bases). The V gene's germline CDR1 is LGHNA and CDR2 YSLEER. The germline V and J ends were trimmed by 0 bases and 4 bases, with 7 bases remaining between them. The CDR3 spans 13 residues.

The chain combines TRBV6-6 with TRBJ1-1; D gene ambiguous. CDR3 length: 13 amino acids. V was shortened by 10 bases and J by 1 base, with 13 bases between the two germline ends. Germline CDR1 MNHNY, CDR2 SVGAGI (reference sequence). CDR3: CATHLGQNTEAFF. Here the CDR3 DNA reads TGTGCCACTCACCTTGGGCAGAACACTGAAGCTTTCTTT.